Following are 11 T cell receptor beta chains from one sample sequenced in a study of technical replicates of blood from four donors. Assay: immunoSEQ multiplex PCR; the TCRdb copy retains only in-frame clones and omits some. The sample has around 80,000 clones, 91% seen once; the top ten hold about 0.39%. The source material was T cells isolated from PBMCs. These receptors came from a human donor in good health.

The chain couples TRBV10-3 to TRBJ1-1; no definite D call. Germline values: CDR1 ENHRY, CDR2 SYGVKD. The CDR3 consists of 15 residues. V was clipped by 8 bases and J by 0 bases, with 16 bases between them. CDR3 nucleotides: TGTGCCATCGAGTCGGCGGATTCCATGAACACTGAAGCTTTCTTT. This codes for CAIESADSMNTEAFF.

This rearrangement joins TRBV27 to TRBJ2-3; a possible D gene is TRBD2 (6 bases). V shed 3 bases and J shed 4 bases, with 17 bases lying between them. Germline V gene data show CDR1 as MNHEY and CDR2 as SMNVEV (reference sequence). The CDR3 has 16 residues. CDR3 coding DNA: TGTGCCAGCAGTTTGGCCCCCAGCGGGTATTCAGATACGCAGTATTTT. It codes for CASSLAPSGYSDTQYF.

V gene TRBV6-4 combines with J gene TRBJ1-1; a possible D gene is TRBD1 (6 bases). This CDR3 has 15 residues. The V gene's germline CDR1 is MRHNA and CDR2 SNTAGT. V shed 11 bases and J shed 4 bases, with 23 bases lying between them. The CDR3 here is CAPWGGVQGSTEAFF. The CDR3 DNA is TGTGCCCCCTGGGGGGGGGTACAGGGAAGCACTGAAGCTTTCTTT.

The genes are TRBV11-2 and TRBJ2-7, with 8 bases aligning to TRBD1. Trimming at V came to 5 bases and at J to 4 bases, leaving 4 bases not matched to a gene. CDR3 length: 13 residues. Germline V gene data show CDR1 as SGHAT and CDR2 as FQNNGV. This CDR3 reads CASSRDRHYEQYF. As DNA, the CDR3 is TGTGCCAGCAGCCGGGACAGGCATTACGAGCAGTACTTC.

The chain carries TRBV7-9 and TRBJ2-7; 9 bases agree with TRBD2. The CDR3 loop spans 17 amino acids. The V gene's germline CDR1 is SEHNR and CDR2 FQNEAQ (reference sequence). Germline trimming cut 2 bases from V and 3 bases from J; bases unmatched to any gene: 11. The CDR3 region is CASSLFVVAGVIYEQYF. The CDR3 coding sequence is TGTGCCAGCAGCTTATTCGTAGTAGCGGGAGTCATCTACGAGCAGTACTTC.

This chain connects TRBV9 to TRBJ1-2, with 10 bases that match TRBD1. CDR3 length equals 13 residues. CDR1 SGDLS and CDR2 YYNGEE come from the germline V gene. V lost 2 bases, J lost 6 bases, and 1 base stayed unmatched. The CDR3 DNA is TGTGCCAGCAGCGTGGGACAGGGGCATGGCTACACCTTC. This sequence encodes CASSVGQGHGYTF. Variable domain in full (rest from reference TRBV9 and TRBJ1-2): DSGVTQTPKHLITATGQRVTLRCSPRSGDLSVYWYQQSLDQGLQFLIQYYNGEERAKGNILERFSAQQFPDLHSELNLSSLELGDSALYFCASSVGQGHGYTFGSGTRLTVV.

V and J are TRBV27 and TRBJ2-5, with TRBD1 matching 8 bases. CDR3 length equals 15 residues. Germline values: CDR1 MNHEY, CDR2 SMNVEV (reference sequence). V shed 3 bases and J 10 bases; nucleotides not matched to a gene: 13. The CDR3 sequence: CASSFTGGHLRDQYF. The CDR3 coding sequence is TGTGCCAGCAGTTTCACAGGGGGTCACCTGAGGGACCAGTACTTC.

The V call is TRBV6-5, the J call TRBJ2-7, with 7 nucleotides matching TRBD2. The CDR3 extends over 14 amino acids. Germline V lookup: CDR1 MNHEY, CDR2 SVGAGI. J was trimmed by 4 bases and V by 7 bases; bases with no gene match: 10. This chain's CDR3 is CASTWSSGNYEQYF. The CDR3 DNA reads TGTGCCAGCACCTGGAGCAGCGGGAATTACGAGCAGTACTTC.

This chain joins TRBV29-1 and TRBJ1-1, with D possibly TRBD1 on 5 matching bases. This CDR3 has 13 residues. V was pared by 2 bases and J by 4 bases, with 11 bases between. Per germline, CDR1 SQVTM and CDR2 ANQGSEA. For the CDR3, the DNA is TGCAGCGTTGAAACAACAGGTTCCACTGAAGCTTTCTTT. Residues: CSVETTGSTEAFF.

This sequence joins TRBV7-3 and TRBJ1-2; TRBD1 matches 8 bases. Trimming cost V 2 bases and J 7 bases; bases outside gene matches: 6. Per germline, CDR1 SGHTA and CDR2 FQGTGA. CDR3 size: 14 residues. CDR3 loop: CASSLGQGARGYTF. In DNA form, the CDR3 reads TGTGCCAGCAGCTTAGGGCAGGGGGCGCGTGGCTACACCTTC.

For the CDR3, the DNA is TGTGCCAGCAGTTACTCGGGCCCGGAAAACTATGGCTACACCTTC. It is translated as CASSYSGPENYGYTF. This chain connects TRBV6-5 to TRBJ1-2; D is undetermined. V was pared by 0 bases and J by 2 bases, with 10 bases between. Germline V gene sequence: CDR1 MNHEY, CDR2 SVGAGI. The CDR3 runs 15 residues.